The present T cell receptor (beta chain) was sequenced within a study of lymphopenia after photon versus proton radiotherapy. Study outcomes and limitations: Oligoclonal CD8+ Temra expansion after nadir drove photon patients' diversity drop. Under photons, naive T cells and diversity fell while effector/memory populations rose. Authors raise, but do not show, better survival with proton therapy.

Concerning this clone: Its antigen is undetermined.

There are 14 residues in the CDR3. V dropped 3 bases and J dropped 0; count of bases not matched to a gene: 1. Germline values: CDR1 SGHDN, CDR2 FVKESK. TCRdb keeps only in-frame clones here, not all; method: immunoSEQ multiplex PCR. The sample shows about 70,000 clones, 85% to 95% of them seen only once. The chain joins TRBV14 to TRBJ2-7; 8 nucleotides agree with TRBD2. The specimen was peripheral blood, collected from a patient treated with photon-based radiotherapy. This clonotype was obtained from a woman aged 40 to 50 with cholangiocarcinoma. CDR3 residues: CASSQTSASYEQYF. DNA of the CDR3: TGTGCCAGCAGCCAGACTAGCGCCTCCTACGAGCAGTACTTC.